This TCR beta chain is drawn from a study of T cell responses to AZD1222 COVID-19 vaccine. Findings and limits, study-wide: Donors, mostly white British, included more females; clonal diversity was possibly underestimated.

Sequenced by immunoSEQ multiplex PCR; TCRdb stores in-frame clones only, minus some. Among approximately 130,000 clones listed, approximately 85% were seen once. In regard to this clone: The target antigen is unknown.

V was clipped by 4 bases and J by 4 bases, with 13 bases between them. This CDR3 has 13 amino acids. CDR1 and CDR2 (germline): GTSNPN, SVGIG (reference sequence). The origin of this receptor is an adult who received the MenACWY meningococcal vaccine as a control. This material consisted of peripheral blood, taken 28 days after the second dose of the MenACWY control vaccine. This rearrangement joins TRBV30 to TRBJ1-1, with TRBD1 as a possible D gene (5 bases). In DNA, the CDR3 is TGTGCCTGGACCGACAGCTCCGCCACTGAAGCTTTCTTT. Its protein is CAWTDSSATEAFF.